The rows below give T cell receptor beta chains drawn from one sample of a study of beta chain features in type 1 diabetes. Method: immunoSEQ multiplex PCR; TCRdb's copy keeps in-frame clones and lacks some. There are 250,000 to 300,000 clones in the sample; approximately 8% occur only once, and more than 1% lies in the top ten. The sample consisted of central memory CD4+ T cells from blood. These receptors came from a woman under 30 in good health. Both conserved end residues are part of each CDR3. D genes are given only for firm matches. Not all rows give a size; the values are once, few, many and, for expanded clones, a class.

V	D	J	size	DNA	CDR3
TRBV5-4	TRBD1	TRBJ1-1	.	TGTGCCAGCAGCTGGACAGGGAGCACTGAAGCTTTCTTT	CASSWTGSTEAFF
TRBV7-9	.	TRBJ2-5	many	TGTGCCAGCAGCATCCGACTAGGCGGTGAGACCCAGTACTTC	CASSIRLGGETQYF
TRBV29-1	.	TRBJ2-2	.	TGCAGCGTTGGCAGGGAAGGAGGTGTCACCGGGGAGCTGTTTTTT	CSVGREGGVTGELFF
TRBV28	TRBD1	TRBJ2-1	many	TGTGCCAGCAGACATACCGGGACAGGGGGCTTCAATGAGCAGTTCTTC	CASRHTGTGGFNEQFF
TRBV29-1	.	TRBJ2-5	few	TGCAGCTTTGTCTCCGGGGCCTGGGGGACCCAGTACTTC	CSFVSGAWGTQYF
TRBV19	TRBD1	TRBJ2-1	many	TGTGCCAGTAGTACGGGACAGGGCGGTAGGTACAATGAGCAGTTCTTC	CASSTGQGGRYNEQFF
TRBV5-4	.	TRBJ2-1	.	TGTGCCAGCAGCCCACGATACGGGAGTGGCGTAAATGAGCAGTTCTTC	CASSPRYGSGVNEQFF
TRBV19	.	TRBJ1-2	few	TGTGCCAGTAGTATGTGGCCTAACTATGGCTACACCTTC	CASSMWPNYGYTF
TRBV7-2	TRBD1	TRBJ2-1	few	TGTGCCAGCAGCTTAGCGGGACAGAGGGCCTACAATGAGCAGTTCTTC	CASSLAGQRAYNEQFF
TRBV9	TRBD1	TRBJ2-2	.	TGTGCCAGCCACAGGGGTTTGTACACCGGGGAGCTGTTTTTT	CASHRGLYTGELFF
TRBV5-4	TRBD2	TRBJ2-3	few	TGTGCCAGCAGCTTGAGAGCGGGGGATTTGGATACGCAGTATTTT	CASSLRAGDLDTQYF
TRBV6-5	.	TRBJ2-7	.	TGTGCCAGCAGGCCCCAAACTAGTGCTGGCGAGCAGTACTTC	CASRPQTSAGEQYF
TRBV7-9	.	TRBJ2-3	few	TGTGCCAGCAGCTTGGGACCCACAGATACGCAGTATTTT	CASSLGPTDTQYF
TRBV4-1	TRBD2	TRBJ2-5	few	TGCGCCAGCAGCCAAGGCGGGGCTAGCGGGATTACCCAGTACTTC	CASSQGGASGITQYF
TRBV19	.	TRBJ1-2	few	TGTGCCAGTAGTAACGGACAGATCTATGGCTACACCTTC	CASSNGQIYGYTF
TRBV13	.	TRBJ1-1	few	TGTGCCAGCAGCGAAAAAAACTTTATGAACACTGAAGCTTTCTTT	CASSEKNFMNTEAFF
TRBV27	.	TRBJ2-6	few	TGTGCCAGCACCCAGGGGACTGGGGCCAACGTCCTGACTTTC	CASTQGTGANVLTF
TRBV4-3	.	TRBJ1-2	.	TGCGCCAGCAGCCAAGATATCGCGTCTGGGTATGGCTACACCTTC	CASSQDIASGYGYTF
TRBV20-1	.	TRBJ2-3	.	TGCAGTGCCGAAAAGGCACATACGCAGTATTTT	CSAEKAHTQYF
TRBV4-3	TRBD1	TRBJ1-4	many	TGCGCCAGCAGCCAAGCTGGGACAGGGAATGAAAAACTGTTTTTT	CASSQAGTGNEKLFF
TRBV5-1	.	TRBJ2-5	few	TGCGCCAGCGGCTTCCGAGGACAGAAAGGGGGTCAAGAGACCCAGTACTTC	CASGFRGQKGGQETQYF
TRBV27	.	TRBJ2-7	many	TGTGCCAGCAGTCCTCCGGGACGGATTTACGAGCAGTACTTC	CASSPPGRIYEQYF
TRBV6-6	.	TRBJ2-1	few	TGTGCCGGGCGCTCCTACAATGAGCAGTTCTTC	CAGRSYNEQFF
TRBV18	.	TRBJ2-1	few	TGTGCCAGCTCACCACTAACGAGGAACAATGAGCAGTTCTTC	CASSPLTRNNEQFF
TRBV28	.	TRBJ1-2	many	TGTGCCAGCAGTGACGTCGGACCTAACTATGGCTACACCTTC	CASSDVGPNYGYTF
TRBV5-1	.	TRBJ1-2	few	TGCGCCAGCAGCTTGGAAGCTCTTGGCTATGGCTACACCTTC	CASSLEALGYGYTF
TRBV29-1	.	TRBJ1-5	.	TGCAGCGTTAGGAGCTCCAGCAATCAGCCCCAGCATTTT	CSVRSSSNQPQHF
TRBV5-1	TRBD1	TRBJ2-1	many	TGCGCCAGCAGCGACAACAGGGGCTCGGGTAATGAGCAGTTCTTC	CASSDNRGSGNEQFF
TRBV7-2	TRBD1	TRBJ1-2	few	TGTGCCAGCAGCCCAAATCAGGGGGCTGGCTATGGCTACACCTTC	CASSPNQGAGYGYTF